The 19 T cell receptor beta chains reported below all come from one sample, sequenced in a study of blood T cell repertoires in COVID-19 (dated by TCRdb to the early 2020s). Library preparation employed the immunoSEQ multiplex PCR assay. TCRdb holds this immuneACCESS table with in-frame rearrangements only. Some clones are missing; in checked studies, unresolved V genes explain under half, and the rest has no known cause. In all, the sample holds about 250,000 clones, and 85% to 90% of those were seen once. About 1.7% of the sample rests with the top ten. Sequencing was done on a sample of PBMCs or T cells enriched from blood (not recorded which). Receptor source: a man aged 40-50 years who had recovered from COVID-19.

This chain's CDR3 is CASKISGTDYGYTF. CDR3 coding DNA: TGTGCCAGCAAAATATCCGGGACAGACTATGGCTACACCTTC. The chain combines TRBV28 with TRBJ1-2, with 7 bases fitting TRBD1. J lost 3 bases, V lost 7 bases, and 8 bases had no gene match. The CDR3 totals 14 residues. Germline lookup yields CDR1 MDHEN and CDR2 SYDVKM.

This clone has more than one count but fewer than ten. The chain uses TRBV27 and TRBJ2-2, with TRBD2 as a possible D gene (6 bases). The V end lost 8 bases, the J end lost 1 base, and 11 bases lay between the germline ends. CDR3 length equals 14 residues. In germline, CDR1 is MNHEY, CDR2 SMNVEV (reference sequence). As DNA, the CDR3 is TGTGCCAGCCGGGGGACGCTGAACACCGGGGAGCTGTTTTTT. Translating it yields CASRGTLNTGELFF.

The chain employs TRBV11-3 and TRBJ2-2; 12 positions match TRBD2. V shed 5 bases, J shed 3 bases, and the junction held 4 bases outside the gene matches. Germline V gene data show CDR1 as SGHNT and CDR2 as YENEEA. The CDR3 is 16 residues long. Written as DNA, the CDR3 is TGTGCCAGCAGCCCCGGACTAGCGGGGTACACCGGGGAGCTGTTTTTT. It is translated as CASSPGLAGYTGELFF.

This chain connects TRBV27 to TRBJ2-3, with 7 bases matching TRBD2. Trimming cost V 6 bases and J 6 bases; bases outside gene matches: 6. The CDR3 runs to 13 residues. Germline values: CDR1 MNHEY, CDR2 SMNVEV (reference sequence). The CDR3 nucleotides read TGTGCCAGCAGAAGCGGGGTTCGGGATACGCAGTATTTT. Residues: CASRSGVRDTQYF.

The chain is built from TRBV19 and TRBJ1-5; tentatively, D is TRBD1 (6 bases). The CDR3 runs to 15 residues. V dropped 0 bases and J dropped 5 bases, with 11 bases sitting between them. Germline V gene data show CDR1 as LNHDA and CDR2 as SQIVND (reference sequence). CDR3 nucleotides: TGTGCCAGTAGTATAGAGAAGGACAGTTATCAGCCCCAGCATTTT. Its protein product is CASSIEKDSYQPQHF. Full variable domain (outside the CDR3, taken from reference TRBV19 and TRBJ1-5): DGGITQSPKYLFRKEGQNVTLSCEQNLNHDAMYWYRQDPGQGLRLIYYSQIVNDFQKGDIAEGYSVSREKKESFPLTVTSAQKNPTAFYLCASSIEKDSYQPQHFGDGTRLSIL.

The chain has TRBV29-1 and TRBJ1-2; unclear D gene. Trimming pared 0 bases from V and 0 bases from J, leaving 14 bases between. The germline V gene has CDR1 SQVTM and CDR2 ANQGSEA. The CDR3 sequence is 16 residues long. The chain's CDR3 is CSVEDLGSRTNYGYTF. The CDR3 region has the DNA TGCAGCGTTGAAGATTTAGGAAGCAGGACTAACTATGGCTACACCTTC.

The DNA for the CDR3 is TGCGCCAGCAGCTTCCGACAGGGAGACAATGAAAAACTGTTTTTT. This translates into CASSFRQGDNEKLFF. The V and J genes are TRBV5-1 and TRBJ1-4; the match to TRBD1 covers 7 bases. Germline-derived CDR1 and CDR2 are SGHRS and YFSETQ. This CDR3 region has 15 residues. The J segment lost 5 bases and the V segment lost 2 bases, leaving 6 bases of the junction unmatched.

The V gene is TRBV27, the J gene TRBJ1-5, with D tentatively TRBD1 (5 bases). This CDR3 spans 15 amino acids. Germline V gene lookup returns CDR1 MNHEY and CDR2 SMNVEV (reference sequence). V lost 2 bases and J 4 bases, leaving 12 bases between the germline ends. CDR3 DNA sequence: TGTGCCAGCAGTTTACGGAGACAGCCTAATCAGCCCCAGCATTTT. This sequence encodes CASSLRRQPNQPQHF.

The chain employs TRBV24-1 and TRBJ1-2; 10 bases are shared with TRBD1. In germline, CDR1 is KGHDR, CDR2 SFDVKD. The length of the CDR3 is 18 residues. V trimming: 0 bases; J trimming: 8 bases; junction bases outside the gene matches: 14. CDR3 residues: CATSDLGSGQGRLGGYTF. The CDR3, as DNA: TGTGCCACCAGTGATTTGGGGTCGGGACAGGGGCGCCTTGGAGGCTACACCTTC.

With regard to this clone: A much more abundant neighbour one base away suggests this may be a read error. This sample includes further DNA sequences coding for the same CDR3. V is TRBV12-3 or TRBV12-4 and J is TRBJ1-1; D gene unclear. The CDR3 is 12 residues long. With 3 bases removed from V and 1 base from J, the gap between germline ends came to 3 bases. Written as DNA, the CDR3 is TGTGCCAGCAGTTTCCAGAACACTGAAGCTTTCTTT. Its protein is CASSFQNTEAFF.

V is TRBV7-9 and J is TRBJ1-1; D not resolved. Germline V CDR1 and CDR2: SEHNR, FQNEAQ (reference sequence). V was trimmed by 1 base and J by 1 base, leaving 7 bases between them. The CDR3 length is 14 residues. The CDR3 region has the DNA TGTGCCAGCAGCTTAGTTGTCGGGAACACTGAAGCTTTCTTT. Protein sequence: CASSLVVGNTEAFF.

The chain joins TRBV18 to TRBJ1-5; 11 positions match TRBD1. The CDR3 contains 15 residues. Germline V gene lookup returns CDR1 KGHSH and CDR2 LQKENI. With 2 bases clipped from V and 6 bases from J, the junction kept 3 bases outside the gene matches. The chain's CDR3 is CASSPSGQGAQPQHF. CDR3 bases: TGTGCCAGCTCACCATCCGGACAGGGGGCTCAGCCCCAGCATTTT.

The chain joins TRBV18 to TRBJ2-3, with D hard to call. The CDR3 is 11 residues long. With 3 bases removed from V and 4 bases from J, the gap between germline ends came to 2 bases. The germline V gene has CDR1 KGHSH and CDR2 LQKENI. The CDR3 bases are TGTGCCAGCTCACCCTCAGATACGCAGTATTTT. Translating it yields CASSPSDTQYF.

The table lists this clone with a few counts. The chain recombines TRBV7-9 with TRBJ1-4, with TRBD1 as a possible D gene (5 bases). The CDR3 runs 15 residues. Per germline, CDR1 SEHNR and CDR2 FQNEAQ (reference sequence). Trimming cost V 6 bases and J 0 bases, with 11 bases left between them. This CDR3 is CASRDTGATNEKLFF. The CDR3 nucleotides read TGTGCCAGCAGGGATACAGGCGCAACTAATGAAAAACTGTTTTTT.

In nucleotides, the CDR3 is TGTGCCTGGGGCTCAGGGACTAATGAAAAACTGTTTTTT. This sequence encodes CAWGSGTNEKLFF. The chain couples TRBV30 to TRBJ1-4, with D possibly TRBD1 on 5 matching bases. V lost 5 bases to trimming and J lost 2 bases, with 9 bases between them. The germline V gene has CDR1 GTSNPN and CDR2 SVGIG (reference sequence). This CDR3 spans 13 amino acids.

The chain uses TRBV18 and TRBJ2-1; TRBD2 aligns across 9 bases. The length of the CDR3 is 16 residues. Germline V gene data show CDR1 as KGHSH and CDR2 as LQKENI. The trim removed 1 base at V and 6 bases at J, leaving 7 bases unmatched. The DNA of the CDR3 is TGTGCCAGCTCACCACTGGGCGCGGGGGGGGTCAATGAGCAGTTCTTC. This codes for CASSPLGAGGVNEQFF.

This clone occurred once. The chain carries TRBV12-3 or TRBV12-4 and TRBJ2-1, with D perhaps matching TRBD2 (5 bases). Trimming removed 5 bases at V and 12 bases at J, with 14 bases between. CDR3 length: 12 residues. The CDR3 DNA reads TGTGCCAGCAGTGCGGGTCGGAGCTGGCAGTTCTTC. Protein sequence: CASSAGRSWQFF.

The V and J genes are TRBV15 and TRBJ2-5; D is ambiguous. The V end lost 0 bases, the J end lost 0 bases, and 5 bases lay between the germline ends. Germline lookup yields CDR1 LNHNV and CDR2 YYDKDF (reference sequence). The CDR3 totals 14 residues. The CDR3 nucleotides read TGTGCCACCAGCAGAGATCCCTACCAAGAGACCCAGTACTTC. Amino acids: CATSRDPYQETQYF.

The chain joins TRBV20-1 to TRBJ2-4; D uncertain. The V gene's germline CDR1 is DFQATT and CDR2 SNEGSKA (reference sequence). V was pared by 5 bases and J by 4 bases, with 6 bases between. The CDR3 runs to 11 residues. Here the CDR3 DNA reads TGCAGTGCTTTCAGTAAAAACATTCAGTACTTC. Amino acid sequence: CSAFSKNIQYF.